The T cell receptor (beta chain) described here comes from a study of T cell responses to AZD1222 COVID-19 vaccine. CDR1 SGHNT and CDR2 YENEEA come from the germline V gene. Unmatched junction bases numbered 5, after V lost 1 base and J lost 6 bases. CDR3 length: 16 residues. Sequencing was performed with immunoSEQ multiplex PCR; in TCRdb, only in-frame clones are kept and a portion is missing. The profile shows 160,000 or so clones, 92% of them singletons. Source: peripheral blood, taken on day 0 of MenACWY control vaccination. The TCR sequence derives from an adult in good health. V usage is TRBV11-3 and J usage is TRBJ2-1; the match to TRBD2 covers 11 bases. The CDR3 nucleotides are TGTGCCAGCAGCTTAGGGTGGCTAGCGGGAGGCAATGAGCAGTTCTTC. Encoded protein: CASSLGWLAGGNEQFF.